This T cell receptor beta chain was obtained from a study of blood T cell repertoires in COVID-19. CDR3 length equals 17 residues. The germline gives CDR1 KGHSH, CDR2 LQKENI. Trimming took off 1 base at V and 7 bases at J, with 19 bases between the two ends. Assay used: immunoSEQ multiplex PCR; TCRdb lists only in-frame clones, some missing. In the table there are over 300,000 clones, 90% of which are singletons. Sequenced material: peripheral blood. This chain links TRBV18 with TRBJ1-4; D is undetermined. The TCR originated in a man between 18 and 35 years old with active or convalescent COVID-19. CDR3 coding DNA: TGTGCCAGCTCACCACGGAGGGTCGGTCCCCTTGGTGAAAAACTGTTTTTT. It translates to CASSPRRVGPLGEKLFF.